The clone carrying this TCR beta chain was seen more than once but under ten times. The antigen is not known. These data come from a study of cytomegalovirus exposure and HLA in healthy donors. The overall study: The same platform as the approximately 660 first-cohort repertoires was used for the 110 or so validation repertoires, a later analysis reported. Notes on the study in general: The CMV antigen specificity of a few CMV-associated chains was confirmed through in vitro analysis. Associated with cytomegalovirus, according to the listing, were approximately 160 TCR beta chains.

This CDR3 is 13 amino acids long. V lost 1 base to trimming and J lost 5 bases, with 8 bases between them. Germline lookup yields CDR1 SGHDN and CDR2 FVKESK. The assay was immunoSEQ multiplex PCR, and TCRdb's table has in-frame clones only and misses some. The data contain approximately 270,000 clones, roughly 87% of them singletons. The donors were part of the roughly 130-subject validation cohort, which stood apart from the 666-subject first cohort. Sequenced: PBMCs. This receptor was identified in a man younger than 35 in good health and CMV-seropositive. The rearrangement joins TRBV14 to TRBJ1-2; D unclear. The DNA of the CDR3 is TGTGCCAGCAGCCAAGGACTAGGGTATGGCTACACCTTC. Encoded protein: CASSQGLGYGYTF.